What follows are 21 T cell receptor beta chains derived from one specimen sequenced in a study of glioma-infiltrating T cells after dendritic cell vaccination. Generated by immunoSEQ multiplex PCR, the TCRdb table keeps only in-frame clones and is missing some. The sample has roughly 20,000 clones, less than 85% seen once. Material: blood, obtained before dendritic cell vaccination. These TCRs come from a human donor with glioblastoma.

This sequence joins TRBV6-5 and TRBJ2-7; no clear D gene. The CDR3 sequence is 13 residues long. With 0 bases removed from V and 3 bases from J, the gap between germline ends came to 6 bases. Germline lookup yields CDR1 MNHEY and CDR2 SVGAGI. The CDR3 spells CASSYSFNYEQYF. The CDR3, as DNA: TGTGCCAGCAGTTACTCGTTCAACTACGAGCAGTACTTC.

The CDR3 DNA reads as TGCGCCAGCAGCCAGATCAGCGGCGGGCTCCAAGAGACCCAGTACTTC. Amino acids: CASSQISGGLQETQYF. The chain links TRBV4-1 to TRBJ2-5, with TRBD2 as a possible D gene (5 bases). From germline, CDR1 is MGHRA and CDR2 YSYEKL. This CDR3 spans 16 amino acids. V was clipped by 3 bases and J by 1 base, with 15 bases between them.

This clone was found once. This chain joins TRBV7-9 and TRBJ1-2; 8 bases are shared with TRBD1. There are 15 residues in the CDR3. CDR1 is SEHNR, CDR2 FQNEAQ, per germline (reference sequence). Germline trimming cut 1 base from V and 8 bases from J; bases unmatched to any gene: 9. CDR3 sequence reads: CASSLVGQGARGYTF. The CDR3 DNA sequence: TGTGCCAGCAGCTTAGTAGGTCAGGGGGCGAGAGGCTACACCTTC.

This chain links TRBV6-5 with TRBJ2-3; a possible D gene is TRBD1 (7 bases). V was shortened by 4 bases and J by 5 bases, with 16 bases between the two germline ends. The CDR3 totals 15 residues. CDR1 and CDR2 from the germline V gene are MNHEY and SVGAGI. This CDR3 reads CASSFQRGRGDTQYF. The CDR3 nucleotides read TGTGCCAGCAGTTTCCAAAGGGGGCGGGGAGATACGCAGTATTTT.

The chain carries TRBV6-1 and TRBJ2-7; a possible D gene is TRBD1 (6 bases). The germline CDR1 and CDR2 sequences are MNHNS and SASEGT. Trimming took 6 bases from V and 9 from J, leaving 15 bases between them. The CDR3 extends over 12 amino acids. The CDR3 spells CASRAGTPWQYF. The CDR3 DNA is TGTGCCAGCAGGGCCGGGACACCCTGGCAGTACTTC.

This chain joins TRBV25-1 and TRBJ2-7, with D tentatively TRBD1 (6 bases). The CDR3 sequence is 14 residues long. CDR1 and CDR2 (germline): MGHDK, SYGVNS. V lost 5 bases, J lost 2 bases, and 13 bases lay in between. As DNA, the CDR3 is TGTGCCAGCAGTCCGTCGACAGGCGCCTACGAGCAGTACTTC. Translating gives CASSPSTGAYEQYF.

This sequence joins TRBV5-6 and TRBJ1-2; 7 bases match TRBD1. Per germline, CDR1 SGHDT and CDR2 YYEEEE. The CDR3 totals 13 residues. Unmatched junction bases numbered 2, after V lost 2 bases and J lost 4 bases. CDR3 sequence reads: CASSFGQAYGYTF. The DNA of the CDR3 is TGTGCCAGCAGCTTTGGACAGGCCTATGGCTACACCTTC.

The genes are TRBV23-1 and TRBJ2-5, with a weak D call TRBD2 (5 bases). TRBV23-1 is an ORF, with its function uncertain. The CDR3 sequence is 15 residues long. Trimming removed 4 bases from V and 1 base from J, with 13 bases in between. CDR3 in DNA: TGCGCCAGCAGTCTACGGGGAGTACTCCAAGAGACCCAGTACTTC. Its translation is CASSLRGVLQETQYF.

In this sample, this clone turned up once. This sequence joins TRBV29-1 and TRBJ1-1, with 8 bases aligning to TRBD1. CDR1 and CDR2 from the germline V gene are SQVTM and ANQGSEA. J gave up 0 bases and V 6 bases, and 6 bases lay outside the gene matches. The CDR3 sequence is 14 residues long. The CDR3 sequence is CSVLRTGMNTEAFF. The CDR3 coding sequence is TGCAGCGTCCTAAGGACAGGGATGAACACTGAAGCTTTCTTT.

The chain is built from TRBV5-4 and TRBJ2-1; tentative D call: TRBD2 (5 bases). V was trimmed by 3 bases and J by 0 bases, leaving 10 bases between them. This CDR3 contains 15 residues. Germline V gives CDR1 SGHNT, CDR2 YYREEE (reference sequence). The CDR3 reads CASSSQEGSYNEQFF. The CDR3 DNA reads TGTGCCAGCAGCTCTCAAGAGGGCTCCTACAATGAGCAGTTCTTC.

The chain has TRBV30 and TRBJ1-2; weak D call: TRBD1 (6 bases). Trimming cost V 3 bases and J 4 bases, with 18 bases left between them. There are 15 residues in the CDR3. The germline V gene encodes CDR1 GTSNPN and CDR2 SVGIG (reference sequence). CDR3 DNA: TGTGCCTGGAGGACCCTCGACAGGAATTCCTATGGCTACACCTTC. Protein product: CAWRTLDRNSYGYTF.

The chain combines TRBV18 with TRBJ2-3; 10 bases map to TRBD1. The trim removed 1 base at V and 1 base at J, leaving 5 bases unmatched. CDR3 length equals 17 residues. Germline CDR1 reads KGHSH; CDR2 reads LQKENI. The CDR3 DNA sequence: TGTGCCAGCTCACCACAGACAGGGGGCGGTGGCACAGATACGCAGTATTTT. It translates to CASSPQTGGGGTDTQYF.

This sequence joins TRBV9 and TRBJ2-5; tentatively, D is TRBD1 (6 bases). The germline V gene encodes CDR1 SGDLS and CDR2 YYNGEE. With 0 bases removed from V and 5 bases from J, the gap between germline ends came to 17 bases. The CDR3 is 16 amino acids. This CDR3 reads CASSVEGRGRSETQYF. The DNA for the CDR3 is TGTGCCAGCAGCGTAGAGGGCAGGGGCCGTTCGGAGACCCAGTACTTC.

The genes are TRBV4-2 and TRBJ2-2, with TRBD2 as a possible D gene (5 bases). This CDR3 spans 15 amino acids. V lost 3 bases and J lost 8, with 16 bases in between. Germline CDR1 is LGHNA and CDR2 is YNFKEQ. Here the CDR3 reads CASSQIRAAVGELFF. The CDR3 DNA sequence: TGTGCCAGCAGCCAGATCCGGGCAGCGGTAGGGGAGCTGTTTTTT.

The J gene is TRBJ2-5, the V gene TRBV10-3, with D unresolved. Trimming removed 3 bases at V and 4 bases at J, with 3 bases between. CDR3 length: 11 amino acids. Looked up from germline, CDR1 is ENHRY and CDR2 is SYGVKD. The CDR3 coding sequence is TGTGCCATCAGTGACTTAGAGACCCAGTACTTC. Protein sequence: CAISDLETQYF.

Here the CDR3 DNA reads TGTGCCAGCAGCCACGATAAAGTGGCCCAGGGGGGCGAGCAGTACTTC. It codes for CASSHDKVAQGGEQYF. The chain employs TRBV11-1 and TRBJ2-7; a possible D gene is TRBD1 (7 bases). V gave up 5 bases and J gave up 6 bases, with 23 bases separating them. This CDR3 has 16 residues. Germline V gene data show CDR1 as SGHAT and CDR2 as FQDESV (reference sequence).

V gene TRBV27 combines with J gene TRBJ2-1; TRBD2 matches 7 bases. V lost 3 bases, J lost 8 bases, and 13 bases stayed unmatched. The germline CDR1 and CDR2 sequences are MNHEY and SMNVEV (reference sequence). This CDR3 comprises 16 residues. The CDR3 DNA reads as TGTGCCAGCAGTTTCTTCCCCAGCGGGATTTCGGATGAGCAGTTCTTC. Translation: CASSFFPSGISDEQFF.

This rearrangement joins TRBV25-1 to TRBJ2-1; TRBD2 matches at 9 bases. V lost 7 bases to trimming and J lost 4 bases; unmatched junction nucleotides: 11. This CDR3 spans 16 amino acids. From germline, CDR1 is MGHDK and CDR2 SYGVNS. The CDR3 DNA reads as TGTGCCAGCACCAAAGCGGGGGGAGGGAGATACAATGAGCAGTTCTTC. Its protein is CASTKAGGGRYNEQFF.

This clone was observed a handful of times. At one of its ends the junction is not consistent with the germline gene, which may arise from a read error. For the CDR3, the DNA is TGTGCCAGCAGCCAAGAGCGGTCAGGGCCCTACGAGCAGTACTTC. This translates into CASSQERSGPYEQYF. The chain couples TRBV4-1 to TRBJ2-7; D tentatively fits TRBD1 or TRBD2 (5 bases each). Germline V gene sequence: CDR1 MGHRA, CDR2 YSYEKL. The CDR3 has 15 residues.

The V call is TRBV6-5, the J call TRBJ1-3, with a tentative D call TRBD1 (6 bases). Germline loops: CDR1 MNHEY, CDR2 SVGAGI. The CDR3 runs 15 residues. V lost 6 bases to trimming and J lost 2 bases, with 14 bases between them. CDR3 loop: CASRPTGTTGNTIYF. The CDR3 DNA follows: TGTGCCAGCAGGCCTACAGGGACGACTGGAAACACCATATATTTT.

The chain recombines TRBV2 with TRBJ2-1, with TRBD2 identical over 8 bases. The junction had 3 bases not matched to a gene; V was cut back by 4 bases and J by 4 bases. CDR1 is SNHLY, CDR2 FYNNEI, per germline. CDR3 length: 14 amino acids. The CDR3 sequence: CASSVLAAYNEQFF. Written as DNA, the CDR3 is TGTGCCAGCAGTGTACTAGCGGCTTACAATGAGCAGTTCTTC.